The rows below give T cell receptor beta chains drawn from one sample of a study of pediatric ulcerative colitis. Profiled with immunoSEQ multiplex PCR; TCRdb holds only in-frame clones, not every one. Found here are about 15,000 clones, 85% to 90% of them singletons; the top ten hold over 0.9%. Input material: blood. The receptors derive from a boy aged 10-17 years with moderate ulcerative colitis. Each CDR3 is given with its conserved first and last residue. A D gene is named only where the DNA matches it firmly. The size field is filled for only some rows; it gives once, few, many or a size class.

>TRBJ2-5|NA|TRBV6-4|NA
CASSDPAGTQYF
TGTGCCAGCAGTGACCCCGCGGGGACCCAGTACTTC
>TRBJ2-1|NA|TRBV30|NA
CAWAPGDNEQFF
TGTGCCTGGGCCCCGGGGGACAATGAGCAGTTCTTC
>TRBJ1-5|TRBD1|TRBV6-6|NA
CASRNRDSYNQPQHF
TGTGCCAGCAGAAACCGGGACAGTTATAATCAGCCCCAGCATTTT
>TRBJ1-1|NA|TRBV10-3|NA
CAISLSGVTFF
TGTGCCATCAGTTTATCGGGGGTGACTTTCTTT
>TRBJ2-7|NA|TRBV6-1|NA
CASSEVIGTYEQYF
TGTGCCAGCAGTGAGGTAATAGGGACCTACGAGCAGTACTTC
>TRBJ2-3|TRBD2|TRBV7-9|once
CASSRGLAGGDQYF
TGTGCCAGCAGCCGAGGACTAGCGGGAGGGGACCAGTATTTT
>TRBJ2-3|TRBD2|TRBV5-4|NA
CASSIQRGVRDTQYF
TGTGCCAGCAGCATTCAGCGGGGGGTGCGAGATACGCAGTATTTT
>TRBJ1-5|NA|TRBV19|NA
CASSIYRSNQPQHF
TGTGCCAGTAGTATATACAGAAGCAATCAGCCCCAGCATTTT
>TRBJ2-6|TRBD1|TRBV5-4|NA
CASSVQGVTGANVLTF
TGTGCCAGCAGCGTACAGGGGGTAACTGGGGCCAACGTCCTGACTTTC
>TRBJ1-2|NA|TRBV14|NA
CASSHSAHQGPGYTF
TGTGCCAGCAGCCATTCTGCCCATCAAGGACCTGGCTACACCTTC
>TRBJ2-7|NA|TRBV6-1|NA
CASSEARPGEQYF
TGTGCCAGCAGTGAAGCGCGGCCGGGGGAGCAGTACTTC
>TRBJ2-3|NA|TRBV6-4|NA
CASSDQGDTQYF
TGTGCCAGCAGTGACCAGGGTGATACGCAGTATTTT
>TRBJ2-7|NA|TRBV14|NA
CASSQDWRAYEQYF
TGTGCCAGCAGCCAAGACTGGCGGGCCTACGAGCAGTACTTC
>TRBJ2-7|NA|TRBV11-3|NA
CASSLAGASEQYF
TGTGCCAGCAGCTTAGCGGGAGCATCCGAGCAGTACTTC
>TRBJ1-1|TRBD1|TRBV19|NA
CASSIGQGETFF
TGTGCCAGTAGTATCGGACAGGGGGAGACTTTCTTT
>TRBJ2-3|NA|TRBV28|NA
CASRAEWGLGSTDTQYF
TGTGCCAGCAGAGCAGAATGGGGTTTGGGAAGCACAGATACGCAGTATTTT
>TRBJ2-3|NA|TRBV7-9|NA
CASSLTVDTQYF
TGTGCCAGCAGCTTGACAGTAGATACGCAGTATTTT
>TRBJ2-7|NA|TRBV28|NA
CASSIMGGSSYEQYF
TGTGCCAGCAGTATTATGGGGGGCAGCTCCTACGAGCAGTACTTC
>TRBJ2-2|TRBD2|TRBV10-3|once
CAIRRELNTGELFF
TGTGCCATCCGGCGGGAGCTCAACACCGGGGAGCTGTTTTTT
>TRBJ1-2|NA|TRBV4-3|NA
CASSPDLANYGYTF
TGCGCCAGCAGCCCCGACTTAGCTAACTATGGCTACACCTTC
>TRBJ1-5|NA|TRBV6-5|few
CASSYSVDQPQHF
TGTGCCAGCAGTTACTCGGTCGACCAGCCCCAGCATTTT
>TRBJ2-7|TRBD2|TRBV14|NA
CASASGREQYF
TGTGCCAGCGCCAGCGGGAGGGAGCAGTACTTC
>TRBJ1-2|NA|TRBV10-3|NA
CAISDSGRGNYGYTF
TGTGCCATCAGTGACAGTGGGAGGGGAAACTATGGCTACACCTTC
>TRBJ1-5|TRBD1|TRBV30|NA
CAWSVGQGADQPQHF
TGTGCCTGGAGTGTTGGACAGGGGGCGGACCAGCCCCAGCATTTT
>TRBJ1-2|NA|TRBV6-5|NA
CASSTRGADLGGYTF
TGTGCCAGCAGCACAAGGGGGGCGGACCTTGGTGGCTACACCTTC
>TRBJ1-3|NA|TRBV15|once
CATSRDWGSGNTIYF
TGTGCCACCAGCAGAGATTGGGGCTCCGGAAACACCATATATTTT
>TRBJ2-7|TRBD1|TRBV30|NA
CALDRDRYEQYF
TGTGCCTTGGACAGGGATCGGTACGAGCAGTACTTC
>TRBJ2-5|NA|TRBV2|NA
CASREDAEETQYF
TGTGCCAGCAGAGAGGACGCAGAAGAGACCCAGTACTTC
>TRBJ1-2|NA|TRBV28|NA
CASSLPGNYGYTF
TGTGCCAGCAGTTTACCAGGGAACTATGGCTACACCTTC
>TRBJ2-3|TRBD1|TRBV4-1|NA
CASSPDPSGQGADTQYF
TGCGCCAGCAGCCCCGACCCCTCGGGGCAGGGGGCGGATACGCAGTATTTT
>TRBJ1-6|NA|TRBV30|few
CAWSNWAGSGNSPLHF
TGTGCCTGGAGTAACTGGGCAGGGTCAGGGAATTCACCCCTCCACTTT
>TRBJ2-5|NA|TRBV5-6|NA
CASSSLIETQYF
TGTGCCAGCAGCTCCTTAATTGAGACCCAGTACTTC
>TRBJ2-3|NA|TRBV11-3|NA
CASSIRDSTPYF
TGTGCCAGCAGCATACGGGACTCCACCCCTTATTTT
>TRBJ2-1|TRBD2|TRBV7-8|once
CASSLSVSGRFDEQFF
TGTGCCAGCAGCCTTAGCGTCAGCGGGAGATTCGATGAGCAGTTCTTC